This note documents a single T cell receptor (beta chain) sequence. Its matching antigen is unknown. The data are from a study of shared clonotypes between healthy human individuals. General study findings and limits: Naive subsets tended to show greater estimated richness than memory subsets.

Germline CDR1 reads SNHLY; CDR2 reads FYNNEI. The CDR3 runs to 16 residues. Germline trimming cut 4 bases from V and 1 base from J; bases unmatched to any gene: 7. The protocol was immunoSEQ multiplex PCR, while the TCRdb copy is restricted to in-frame clones and leaves out a portion. This sample yields about 2 million clones, of which 90% to 95% are seen a single time; 0.13% belongs to the top ten. The material sequenced was naive CD4+ T cells sorted from blood. Documented subset: CD45RA+ positively selected. The source is a man between 18 and 29 years old in good health. The chain combines TRBV2 with TRBJ2-1; 7 bases are shared with TRBD1. For the CDR3, the DNA is TGTGCCAGCAGTGCCGACAGGGTACGGTCCTACAATGAGCAGTTCTTC. Amino acid sequence: CASSADRVRSYNEQFF.